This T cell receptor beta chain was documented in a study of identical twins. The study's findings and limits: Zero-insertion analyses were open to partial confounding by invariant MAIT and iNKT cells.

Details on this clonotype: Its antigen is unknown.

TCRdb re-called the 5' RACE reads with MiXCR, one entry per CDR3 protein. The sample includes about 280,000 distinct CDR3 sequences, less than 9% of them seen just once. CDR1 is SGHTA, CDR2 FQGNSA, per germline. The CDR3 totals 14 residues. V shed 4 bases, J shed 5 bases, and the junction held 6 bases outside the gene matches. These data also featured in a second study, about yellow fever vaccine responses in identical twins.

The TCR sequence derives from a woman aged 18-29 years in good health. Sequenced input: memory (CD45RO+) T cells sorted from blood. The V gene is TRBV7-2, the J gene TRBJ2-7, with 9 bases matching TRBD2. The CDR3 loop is CASSSGLASHEQYF. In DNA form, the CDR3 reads TGTGCCAGCAGCTCGGGACTAGCTTCCCACGAGCAGTACTTC. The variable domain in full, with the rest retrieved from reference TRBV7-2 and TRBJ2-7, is GAGVSQSPSNKVTEKGKDVELRCDPISGHTALYWYRQSLGQGLEFLIYFQGNSAPDKSGLPSDRFSAERTGGSVSTLTIQRTQQEDSAVYLCASSSGLASHEQYFGPGTRLTVT.